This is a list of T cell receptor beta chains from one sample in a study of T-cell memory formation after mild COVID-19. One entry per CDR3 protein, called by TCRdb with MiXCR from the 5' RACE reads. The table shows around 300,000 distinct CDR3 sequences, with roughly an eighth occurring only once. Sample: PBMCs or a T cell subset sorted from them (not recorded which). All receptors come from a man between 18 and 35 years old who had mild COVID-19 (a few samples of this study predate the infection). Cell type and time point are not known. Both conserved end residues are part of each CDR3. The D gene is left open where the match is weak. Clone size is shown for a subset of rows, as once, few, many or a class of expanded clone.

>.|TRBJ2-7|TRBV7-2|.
TGTGCCAGCAGCTTATGGGCATACGAGCAGTACTTC
CASSLWAYEQYF
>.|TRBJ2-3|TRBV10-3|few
TGTGCCATCAGTGAGTCGTTTGGGAAAGGCACAGATACGCAGTATTTT
CAISESFGKGTDTQYF
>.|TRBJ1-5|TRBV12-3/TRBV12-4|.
TGTGCCAGCAGTAGGGGGGCAGGGAGCAATCAGCCCCAGCATTTT
CASSRGAGSNQPQHF
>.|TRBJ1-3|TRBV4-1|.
TGCGCCAGCAGCCAAGCGGGGGCCTTTGGCTCTGGAAACACCATATATTTT
CASSQAGAFGSGNTIYF
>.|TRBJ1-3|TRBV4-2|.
TGTGCCAGCAGCCCTCGGGCAGGGGAGGTAGACACCATATATTTT
CASSPRAGEVDTIYF
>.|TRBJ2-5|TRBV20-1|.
TGCAGTGCTAGAGATTTGATGATAGGTTCAGAGACCCAGTACTTC
CSARDLMIGSETQYF
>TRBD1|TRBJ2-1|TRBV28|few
TGTGCCAGCAGTTCACCGGGACAGCTAGAAAATGAGCAGTTCTTC
CASSSPGQLENEQFF
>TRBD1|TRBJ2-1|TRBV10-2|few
TGCGCCAGCAGTGGACAGGGCGATAACTCCTACAATGAGCAGTTCTTC
CASSGQGDNSYNEQFF
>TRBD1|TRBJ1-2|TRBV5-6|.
TGTGCCAGCAGCTCTCTTAACCGACAGGGAGGGAACTATGGCTACACCTTC
CASSSLNRQGGNYGYTF
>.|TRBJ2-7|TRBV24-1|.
TGTGCCACCAGTTCCTGGCAGGGATCCTACGAGCAGTACTTC
CATSSWQGSYEQYF
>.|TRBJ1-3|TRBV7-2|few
TGTGCCAGCAGCTCAGATGGGGGTGGTGGAAACACCATATATTTT
CASSSDGGGGNTIYF
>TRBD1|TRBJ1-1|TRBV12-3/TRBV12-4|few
TGTGCCAGCAGAGAGGGGGCAGGCACTGAAGCTTTCTTT
CASREGAGTEAFF
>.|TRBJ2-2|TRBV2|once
TGTGCCAGCAGTGAAGAGGGGGTGGGCGGCGAGCTGTTTTTT
CASSEEGVGGELFF
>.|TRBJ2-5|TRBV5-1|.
TGCGCCAGCAGTCGAGGGGACACCGGTAAAGAGACCCAGTACTTC
CASSRGDTGKETQYF
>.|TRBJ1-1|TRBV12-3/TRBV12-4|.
TGTGCCAGCACTCCCGGGACACCGAACACTGAAGCTTTCTTT
CASTPGTPNTEAFF
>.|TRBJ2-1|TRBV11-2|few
TGTGCCAGCAGTCCTGATTTCAATGAGCAGTTCTTC
CASSPDFNEQFF